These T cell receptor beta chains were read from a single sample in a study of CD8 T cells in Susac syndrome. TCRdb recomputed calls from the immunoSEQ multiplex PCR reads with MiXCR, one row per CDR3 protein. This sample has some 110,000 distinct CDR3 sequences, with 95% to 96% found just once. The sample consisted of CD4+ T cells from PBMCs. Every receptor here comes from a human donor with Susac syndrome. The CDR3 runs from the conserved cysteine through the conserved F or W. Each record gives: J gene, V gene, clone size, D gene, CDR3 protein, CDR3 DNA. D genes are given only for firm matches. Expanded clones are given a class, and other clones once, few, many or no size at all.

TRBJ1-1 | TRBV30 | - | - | CAWSVGFRRMNTEAFF | TGTGCCTGGAGTGTAGGGTTTCGCCGCATGAACACTGAAGCTTTCTTT
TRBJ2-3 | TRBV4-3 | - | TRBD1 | CASSSQWTGSTDTQYF | TGCGCCAGCAGCTCCCAATGGACAGGGTCCACAGATACGCAGTATTTT
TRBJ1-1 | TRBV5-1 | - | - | CASSSGGGQNTEAFF | TGCGCCAGCAGCTCGGGGGGTGGACAGAACACTGAAGCTTTCTTT
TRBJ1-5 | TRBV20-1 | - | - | CSARSAPRGVQPQHF | TGCAGTGCTAGATCCGCCCCTCGAGGGGTTCAGCCCCAGCATTTT
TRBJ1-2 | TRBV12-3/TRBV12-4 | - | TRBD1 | CATGQGRRNYGYTF | TGTGCCACCGGACAGGGGCGCCGCAACTATGGCTACACCTTC
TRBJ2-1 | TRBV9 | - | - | CASSADFRSFRNEQFF | TGTGCCAGCAGCGCCGACTTCAGGAGTTTTAGGAATGAGCAGTTCTTC
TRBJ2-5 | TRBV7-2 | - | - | CASSSKWTNKAQYF | TGTGCCAGCAGCTCCAAATGGACGAATAAGGCCCAGTACTTC
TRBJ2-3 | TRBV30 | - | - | CAWSSPADTQYF | TGTGCCTGGAGTTCGCCCGCAGATACGCAGTATTTT
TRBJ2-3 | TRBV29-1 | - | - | CSVPRSTRQRSTDTQYF | TGCAGCGTTCCCAGATCCACCAGGCAGCGCAGCACAGATACGCAGTATTTT
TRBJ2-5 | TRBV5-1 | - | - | CASSSLPGERETQYF | TGCGCCAGCAGTTCCCTCCCAGGGGAAAGAGAGACCCAGTACTTC
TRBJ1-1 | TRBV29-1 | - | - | CSVFVNTEAFF | TGCAGCGTTTTTGTGAACACTGAAGCTTTCTTT
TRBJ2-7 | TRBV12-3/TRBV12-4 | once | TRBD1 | CASSSTGTSYEQYF | TGTGCCAGCAGTTCGACAGGGACCTCCTACGAGCAGTACTTC
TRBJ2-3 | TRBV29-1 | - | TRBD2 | CSVGPSGSLLDTQYF | TGCAGCGTTGGGCCTAGCGGGAGTTTGTTAGATACGCAGTATTTT
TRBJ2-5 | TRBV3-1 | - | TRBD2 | CASSPRGGSKETQYF | TGTGCCAGCAGCCCCCGTGGCGGGAGTAAAGAGACCCAGTACTTC
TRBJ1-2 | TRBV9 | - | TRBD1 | CASSPRDSLYGYTF | TGTGCCAGCAGCCCCCGGGACAGTCTTTATGGCTACACCTTC
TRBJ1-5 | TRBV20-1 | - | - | CSASTPGRYSNQPQHF | TGCAGTGCTAGTACACCAGGGCGTTATAGCAATCAGCCCCAGCATTTT
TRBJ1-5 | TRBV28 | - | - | CASSSSINSNQPQHF | TGTGCCAGCAGTTCCAGTATTAATAGCAATCAGCCCCAGCATTTT
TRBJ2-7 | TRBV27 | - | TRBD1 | CASSPGQGFPYEQYF | TGTGCCAGCAGCCCCGGACAGGGATTCCCCTACGAGCAGTACTTC
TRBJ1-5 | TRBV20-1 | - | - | CSAIQGLGNQPQHF | TGCAGTGCTATACAGGGATTGGGCAATCAGCCCCAGCATTTT
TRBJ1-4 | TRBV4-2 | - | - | CASSQEGGGRREKLFF | TGTGCCAGCAGCCAAGAGGGCGGGGGTCGGAGAGAAAAACTGTTTTTT
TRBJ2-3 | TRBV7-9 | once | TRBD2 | CASSSSGSSPDTQYF | TGTGCCAGCAGCTCTAGCGGGAGCTCGCCAGATACGCAGTATTTT
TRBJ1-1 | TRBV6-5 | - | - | CASTLLGGDTEAFF | TGTGCCAGCACCTTACTGGGGGGGGACACTGAAGCTTTCTTT
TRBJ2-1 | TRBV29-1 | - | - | CSGGYHEQFF | TGCAGCGGAGGCTACCATGAGCAGTTCTTC
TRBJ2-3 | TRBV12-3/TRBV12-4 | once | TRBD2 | CASSPSGTATDTQYF | TGTGCCAGCAGTCCTAGCGGGACCGCCACAGATACGCAGTATTTT
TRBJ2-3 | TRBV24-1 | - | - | CATSDLRGTYSTDTQYF | TGTGCCACCAGTGATTTGCGGGGGACCTATAGCACAGATACGCAGTATTTT
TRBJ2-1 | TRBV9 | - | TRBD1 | CASSVGRRDRVHEQFF | TGTGCCAGCAGCGTGGGACGCCGGGACAGGGTCCATGAGCAGTTCTTC
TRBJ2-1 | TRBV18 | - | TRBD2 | CASSPQRIGTSGAGMGYNEQFF | TGTGCCAGCTCACCACAGAGGATTGGAACTAGCGGGGCCGGAATGGGGTACAATGAGCAGTTCTTC
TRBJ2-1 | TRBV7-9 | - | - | CASSFEGRIFNEQFF | TGTGCCAGCAGCTTCGAGGGGAGAATCTTCAATGAGCAGTTCTTC
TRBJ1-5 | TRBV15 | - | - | CATSRFPTDSNQPQHF | TGTGCCACCAGCAGATTCCCGACAGACAGCAATCAGCCCCAGCATTTT
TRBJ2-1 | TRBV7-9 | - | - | CASSSPAGMGYNEQFF | TGTGCCAGCAGCTCCCCCGCGGGGATGGGGTACAATGAGCAGTTCTTC
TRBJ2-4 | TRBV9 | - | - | CASSSNLGNIQYF | TGTGCCAGCAGCTCTAACCTAGGTAACATTCAGTACTTC
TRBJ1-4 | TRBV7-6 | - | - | CASRVLTAATNEKLFF | TGTGCCAGCAGGGTGCTTACGGCAGCAACTAATGAAAAACTGTTTTTT
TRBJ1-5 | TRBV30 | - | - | CAWNRPGVSNQPQHF | TGTGCCTGGAATCGGCCCGGGGTAAGCAATCAGCCCCAGCATTTT
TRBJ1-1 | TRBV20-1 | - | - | CSAGRGEGKAFF | TGCAGTGCTGGCAGGGGAGAGGGTAAAGCTTTCTTT
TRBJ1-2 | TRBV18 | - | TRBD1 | CASSDRDRLAGYTF | TGTGCCAGCTCGGACAGGGACAGGTTAGCCGGCTACACCTTC
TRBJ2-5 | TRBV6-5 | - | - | CASSYRTAQETQYF | TGTGCCAGCAGTTACCGGACGGCCCAAGAGACCCAGTACTTC
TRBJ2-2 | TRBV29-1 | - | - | CSVVGRGNTGELFF | TGCAGCGTTGTCGGCAGGGGTAACACCGGGGAGCTGTTTTTT